The 27 T cell receptor beta chains below were found in one sample sequenced in a study of T cells in women clearing cervical HPV infection. The repertoire was sequenced with immunoSEQ multiplex PCR; TCRdb's copy has only in-frame clones and lacks some. The sample includes more than 20,000 clones. The sample taken for sequencing was blood buffy coat. The receptors originated from a woman between 18 and 70 years old with a cervical HPV16 infection that either progressed to CIN3+ or cleared (not recorded which).

On this clone itself: The CDR3 extends 3 residues past the end of the read, so its final part is completed from the germline J gene. This chain links TRBV7-8 with TRBJ2-3, with D possibly TRBD1 on 6 matching bases. V was trimmed by 5 bases and J by 4 bases, leaving 19 bases between them. CDR1 is SGHVS, CDR2 FQNEAQ, per germline. There are 16 residues in the CDR3. CDR3 bases read: TGTGCCAGCAGCCCGAGGGAGCCTAAGGGGGCAGATACG. Protein product: CASSPREPKGADT. The whole CDR3 is CASSPREPKGADTQYF.

A remark on this clone: The read stops 3 residues short of the end of the CDR3; the missing end is completed from the germline J gene. This chain connects TRBV7-3 to TRBJ1-2, with D perhaps TRBD1 (6 bases). Trimming shortened V by 6 bases and J by 4 bases, and 21 bases separated the two germline ends. CDR1 is SGHTA, CDR2 FQGTGA, per germline. This CDR3 spans 16 amino acids. The CDR3 DNA, read in part, is TGTGCCAGCAGGAAAAGACAGGCCAACCAATCCTATGGC. This gives the protein CASRKRQANQSYG. The full CDR3 protein reads CASRKRQANQSYGYTF.

Concerning this clone: The read terminates 3 residues before the CDR3 end, so the remaining end is supplied by the germline J gene. The V and J genes are TRBV18 and TRBJ2-7; 9 bases align to TRBD2. Germline V gene lookup returns CDR1 KGHSH and CDR2 LQKENI. The CDR3 consists of 17 residues. After removal of 1 base from V and 1 base from J, the junction contained 8 bases not matched to a gene. This chain's CDR3 is CASSPRGGSGSSYEQYF. CDR3 DNA, as far as it was read: TGTGCCAGCTCACCACGAGGAGGTAGCGGGAGTTCCTACGAG.

In regard to this clone: The DNA ends 3 residues before the CDR3 does, and the rest of the CDR3 is filled in from the germline J gene. This sequence joins TRBV14 and TRBJ1-1; D gene unclear. V was trimmed by 3 bases and J by 2 bases, leaving 4 bases between them. This CDR3 comprises 12 residues. Germline CDR1 reads SGHDN; CDR2 reads FVKESK. The sequenced CDR3 bases are TGTGCCAGCAGCCACCCTAACACTGAA. Protein sequence: CASSHPNTE. In full, the CDR3 reads CASSHPNTEAFF.

Concerning this clone: The CDR3 is cut off 3 residues early in the read; its end comes from the germline J gene. The chain employs TRBV23-1 and TRBJ1-2; 7 bases match TRBD1. TRBV23-1 is an open reading frame whose function is uncertain. CDR3 length equals 13 residues. V shed 0 bases, J shed 7 bases, and the junction held 2 bases outside the gene matches. Partial CDR3 DNA: TGCGCCAGCAGTCAATCGACAGGGTTTGGC. It codes for CASSQSTGFG. The whole CDR3 region reads CASSQSTGFGYTF.

On this clone itself: The read ends 3 residues early relative to the CDR3; the germline J gene fills the gap. The chain carries TRBV18 and TRBJ1-5, with TRBD1 matching over 7 bases. The CDR3 totals 15 residues. Germline CDR1 is KGHSH and CDR2 is LQKENI. J was trimmed by 0 bases and V by 8 bases; bases with no gene match: 7. The CDR3 here is CASRDSESSNQPQHF. The CDR3 bases that were read are TGTGCCAGCCGGGACAGCGAGTCTAGCAATCAGCCC.

Details on this clone: The observed sequence ends 3 residues before the CDR3 terminus, with the missing tail filled in from the germline J gene. The V call is TRBV6-4, the J call TRBJ2-3; 7 nucleotides agree with TRBD2. This CDR3 region has 15 residues. CDR1 MRHNA and CDR2 SNTAGT come from the germline V gene. The trim removed 4 bases at V and 2 bases at J, leaving 6 bases unmatched. The DNA read from the CDR3 is TGTGCCAGCAGTGTTCTAGCGGCAAACACAGATACG. Its translation is CASSVLAANTDT. The whole CDR3 reads CASSVLAANTDTQYF.

Turning to this clone: The read comes to an end 3 residues before the CDR3 does, leaving the germline J gene to fill in the end. The chain has TRBV2 and TRBJ2-5; D may be TRBD1 (6 bases). The CDR3 length is 16 residues. V was trimmed by 0 bases and J by 5 bases, leaving 16 bases between them. The germline gives CDR1 SNHLY, CDR2 FYNNEI. This CDR3 reads CASSEARTAPGETQYF. CDR3 DNA, as far as it was read: TGTGCCAGCAGTGAAGCTAGGACAGCCCCCGGGGAGACC.

Comments on this clone: The sequence runs out 3 residues before the end of the CDR3; the remainder is reconstructed from the germline J gene. The rearrangement links TRBV29-1 to TRBJ1-1; D is possibly TRBD1 (5 bases). The CDR3 extends over 13 amino acids. With 2 bases removed from V and 5 bases from J, the gap between germline ends came to 12 bases. Germline V gene data show CDR1 as SQVTM and CDR2 as ANQGSEA. CDR3 DNA (partial): TGCAGCGTTGAAAACAGGTCCCCTACTGAA. This encodes CSVENRSPTE. From start to end, the CDR3 is CSVENRSPTEAFF.

To note about this clone: Read data end 3 residues before the CDR3 end; the end is taken from the germline J gene. The chain has TRBV7-9 and TRBJ2-3; D is unresolved. Germline CDR1 and CDR2: SEHNR and FQNEAQ (reference sequence). CDR3 length: 14 amino acids. V was trimmed by 6 bases and J by 0 bases, leaving 10 bases between them. CDR3 DNA, as far as it was read: TGTGCCAGCAGAACAGACACTAGCACAGATACG. This codes for CASRTDTSTDT. Given in full, the CDR3 is CASRTDTSTDTQYF.

About this clone: Sequencing ends 3 residues short of the CDR3 end; the germline J gene provides the rest. The J gene is TRBJ2-7, the V gene TRBV19, with 7 bases aligning to TRBD1. V gave up 6 bases and J gave up 1 base; unmatched junction bases: 3. Germline V lookup: CDR1 LNHDA, CDR2 SQIVND (reference sequence). CDR3 size: 13 residues. CDR3 DNA (partial): TGTGCCAGTAGACGGGACAGATCCTACGAG. Protein: CASRRDRSYE. The CDR3 in full is CASRRDRSYEQYF.

Of note for this clone: From the germline J gene comes the end of the CDR3, since the read stops 3 residues before it. This rearrangement joins TRBV30 to TRBJ2-7; 7 positions match TRBD1. The V segment lost 8 bases and the J segment 4 bases; nucleotides outside the gene matches: 11. Looked up from germline, CDR1 is GTSNPN and CDR2 is SVGIG (reference sequence). CDR3 length: 13 amino acids. CDR3 sequence: CAGSRDSLYEQYF. The sequenced part of the CDR3 DNA is TGTGCCGGCTCCCGGGACAGTCTTTACGAG.

Note on this clone: An end of the junction does not agree with germline; a read error may underlie this. The read gets to within 3 residues of the CDR3 end, and the germline J gene fills in the rest. The chain couples TRBV7-7 to TRBJ2-3; TRBD2 matches 7 bases. The CDR3 spans 17 residues. Germline CDR1 is SSHAT and CDR2 is FNYEAQ (reference sequence). CDR3 sequence reads: CASSLTARGTSTDTQYF. The CDR3 DNA, read in part, is TGTGCTAGCAGCTTAACAGCGCGGGGGACCAGCACAGATACG.

In regard to this clone: The CDR3 end lies 3 residues beyond the end of the read and is filled in from the germline J gene. This chain uses TRBV20-1 with TRBJ2-1; TRBD2 matches at 9 bases. The CDR3 spans 15 residues. The germline gives CDR1 DFQATT, CDR2 SNEGSKA (reference sequence). V lost 1 base, J lost 3 bases, and 4 bases stayed unmatched. CDR3 DNA (partial): TGCAGTGCTAGAGCGAATAGCGGGAGCTACAATGAG. It translates to CSARANSGSYNE. The full CDR3 protein is CSARANSGSYNEQFF.

As for this clone: Read data end 3 residues before the CDR3 end; the end is taken from the germline J gene. The chain joins TRBV2 to TRBJ2-3; 7 bases line up with TRBD2. The CDR3 covers 16 residues. With 8 bases clipped from V and 4 bases from J, the junction kept 15 bases outside the gene matches. CDR1 and CDR2 from the germline V gene are SNHLY and FYNNEI. The sequenced part of the CDR3 DNA is TGTGCCAGCGTAACTTCGCGGGGGTCGTACGCAGATACG. Its translation is CASVTSRGSYADT. The entire CDR3 protein is CASVTSRGSYADTQYF.

For this clone: The missing CDR3 end, 3 residues past where the read stops, is filled in from the germline J gene. The genes are TRBV11-3 and TRBJ1-1; a possible D gene is TRBD1 (6 bases). Trimming removed 1 base from V and 7 bases from J, with 16 bases in between. The CDR3 is 15 residues long. Germline CDR1 reads SGHNT; CDR2 reads YENEEA. The chain's CDR3 is CASSLAPHTGSEAFF. CDR3 DNA, as far as it was read: TGTGCCAGCAGCTTAGCCCCTCATACAGGGAGTGAA.

As regards this clone: From the germline J gene comes the end of the CDR3, since the read stops 3 residues before it. The chain recombines TRBV19 with TRBJ2-1; TRBD2 matches 14 bases. Trimming cost V 8 bases and J 6 bases; bases outside gene matches: 9. The CDR3 has 16 residues. Germline V gene sequence: CDR1 LNHDA, CDR2 SQIVND (reference sequence). CDR3 amino acids: CASSGLAGAGGNEQFF. Partial CDR3 DNA: TGTGCCAGTTCGGGACTAGCGGGGGCCGGGGGCAATGAG.

Notes on this clone: The sequence runs out 3 residues before the end of the CDR3; the remainder is reconstructed from the germline J gene. The rearrangement links TRBV7-8 to TRBJ2-5; 7 bases line up with TRBD1. After removal of 1 base from V and 3 bases from J, the junction contained 11 bases not matched to a gene. Germline V gives CDR1 SGHVS, CDR2 FQNEAQ. The CDR3 is 17 residues long. CDR3 bases read: TGTGCCAGCAGCTTAGTTCCCCGTGGGACAGAAGAAGAGACC. Translating it yields CASSLVPRGTEEET. The full CDR3 reads CASSLVPRGTEEETQYF.

Points on this clone: The read ends 3 residues early relative to the CDR3; the germline J gene fills the gap. The chain recombines TRBV19 with TRBJ2-3, with a tentative D call TRBD1 (5 bases). Germline loops: CDR1 LNHDA, CDR2 SQIVND (reference sequence). This CDR3 has 15 amino acids. This CDR3 is CASSIPRQQVQPQYF. Partial CDR3 DNA: TGTGCCAGTAGTATACCCCGACAGCAAGTTCAGCCG.

About this clone: The read ends 3 residues early relative to the CDR3; the germline J gene fills the gap. This chain links TRBV5-1 with TRBJ2-3; D is possibly TRBD1 (6 bases). The CDR3 loop spans 16 amino acids. Germline V gene lookup returns CDR1 SGHRS and CDR2 YFSETQ. Deletions cut 4 bases from V and 2 bases from J, with 17 bases between. The DNA read from the CDR3 is TGCGCCAGCAGCCTTGAAGGGGGTCGGGACACAGATACG. Translated, it gives CASSLEGGRDTDT. The full CDR3 protein is CASSLEGGRDTDTQYF.

About this clone itself: The read terminates 3 residues ahead of where the CDR3 ends, so the germline J gene completes it. The J gene is TRBJ2-7, the V gene TRBV7-8, with 10 positions matching TRBD1. Per the germline V gene, CDR1 is SGHVS and CDR2 is FQNEAQ. Germline trimming cut 1 base from V and 6 bases from J; bases unmatched to any gene: 6. The CDR3 is 15 amino acids. The CDR3 is CASSLEGTGVGEQYF. The part of the CDR3 DNA that was read is TGTGCCAGCAGCTTAGAGGGGACAGGGGTTGGCGAG.

A word on this clone: The CDR3 end falls 3 residues outside the read, so it is completed with the germline J gene. The chain joins TRBV2 to TRBJ1-2; possible D gene TRBD1, 6 bases. CDR3 length: 14 amino acids. In germline, CDR1 is SNHLY, CDR2 FYNNEI. Between the trimmed V and J ends, which lost 5 bases and 4 bases, there was a span of 14 bases. This chain's CDR3 is CASSSGTRSYGYTF. Partial CDR3 DNA: TGTGCCAGCAGTTCCGGGACAAGATCCTATGGC.

Concerning this clone itself: The read falls 3 residues short of the CDR3 end, and the missing part is taken from the germline J gene. J is TRBJ2-3 and V is TRBV19; D ambiguous. CDR1 and CDR2 from the germline V gene are LNHDA and SQIVND (reference sequence). The CDR3 is 13 residues long. The CDR3 is CASSSNSNQPQYF. The covered CDR3 bases are TGTGCCAGTAGCTCGAATAGCAATCAGCCG.

Details on this clone: The observed sequence ends 3 residues before the CDR3 terminus, with the missing tail filled in from the germline J gene. The chain recombines TRBV2 with TRBJ1-2; TRBD1 aligns across 9 bases. Germline loops: CDR1 SNHLY, CDR2 FYNNEI. This CDR3 contains 11 residues. Partial CDR3 DNA: TGTGCCAGCGGGACAGGGATACGC. It codes for CASGTGIR. The complete CDR3 protein is CASGTGIRYTF.

The CDR3 loop reads CASSPHTGDTQYF. CDR3 DNA, as far as it was read: TGTGCCAGCAGCCCGCACACGGGGGATACG. This chain links TRBV6-2 or TRBV6-3 with TRBJ2-3; the D gene is possibly TRBD2 (5 bases). The missing CDR3 end, 3 residues past where the read stops, is filled in from the germline J gene. The ends were cut back, 6 bases at V and 6 bases at J, with 13 bases in the middle. CDR1 is MNHEY and CDR2 is SVGEGT in the germline V gene. This CDR3 region has 13 residues.

Details on this clone: The CDR3 is cut off 3 residues early in the read; its end comes from the germline J gene. This chain joins TRBV7-8 and TRBJ1-1; the D is unclear. This CDR3 has 12 residues. CDR1 SGHVS and CDR2 FQNEAQ come from the germline V gene. The V and J ends lost 3 bases and 2 bases respectively, with 4 bases between them. CDR3 region: CASSFPNTEAFF. The CDR3 DNA, read in part, is TGTGCCAGCAGCTTTCCTAACACTGAA.

A note on this clone: The junction does not match germline at one end; this may be a read error. The read ends 3 residues before the CDR3 terminus; that terminus is restored from the germline J gene. This rearrangement joins TRBV29-1 to TRBJ2-3; 9 bases are a match to TRBD1. Germline CDR1 reads SQVTM; CDR2 reads ANQGSEA. The CDR3 totals 13 residues. CDR3 DNA (partial): TGCAGCGTTCAACCACAGGGGGCAGAGACG. It encodes CSVQPQGAET. The full CDR3 is CSVQPQGAETQYF.